These 16 T cell receptor beta chains originate from one sample sequenced in a study of control samples from healthy donors and cancer patients. Sequencing was performed with immunoSEQ multiplex PCR; in TCRdb, only in-frame clones are kept and a portion is missing. The sample has some 87,000 clones; roughly nine tenths are singletons. Sequencing input: blood. These receptor sequences come from a man aged 30 to 45 in good health.

The V and J genes are TRBV7-2 and TRBJ2-3; 11 bases are shared with TRBD2. Trimming cost V 1 base and J 6 bases; bases outside gene matches: 9. Per the germline V gene, CDR1 is SGHTA and CDR2 is FQGNSA. The CDR3 sequence is 17 residues long. CDR3 region: CASSLGGTSGPRDTQYF. The CDR3 nucleotides read TGTGCCAGCAGCTTAGGAGGGACTAGCGGCCCGAGGGATACGCAGTATTTT. Full variable domain (outside the CDR3, taken from reference TRBV7-2 and TRBJ2-3): GAGVSQSPSNKVTEKGKDVELRCDPISGHTALYWYRQSLGQGLEFLIYFQGNSAPDKSGLPSDRFSAERTGGSVSTLTIQRTQQEDSAVYLCASSLGGTSGPRDTQYFGPGTRLTVL.

The CDR3 region is CASNNLGTSGGAQYF. Here the CDR3 DNA reads TGTGCCAGCAACAACCTCGGGACTAGCGGGGGGGCCCAGTACTTC. The chain is built from TRBV5-8 and TRBJ2-7; 16 bases are a match to TRBD2. Trimming took 6 bases from V and 10 from J; bases not matched to a gene: 10. This CDR3 is 15 amino acids long. Germline V gene lookup returns CDR1 SGHTS and CDR2 YDEGEE.

This clone was found a few times. The chain uses TRBV4-3 and TRBJ1-1; 7 positions match TRBD1. The length of the CDR3 is 14 residues. CDR1 is LGHNA and CDR2 is YSLEER in the germline V gene. J was trimmed by 1 base and V by 4 bases; bases with no gene match: 3. The CDR3: CASSPGDRNTEAFF. In nucleotides, the CDR3 is TGCGCCAGCAGCCCAGGGGACAGGAACACTGAAGCTTTCTTT.

This chain joins TRBV10-3 and TRBJ2-3; 10 bases are a match to TRBD2. CDR1 is ENHRY and CDR2 is SYGVKD in the germline V gene. The CDR3 is 16 residues long. V lost 6 bases, J lost 2 bases, and 8 bases stayed unmatched. The CDR3 bases are TGTGCCATCAGCCTAGCGGGAGTAGCGAACACAGATACGCAGTATTTT. It encodes CAISLAGVANTDTQYF.

This rearrangement joins TRBV7-2 to TRBJ1-2; 7 nucleotides agree with TRBD1. The CDR3 is made up of 16 amino acids. The V segment lost 0 bases and the J segment 4 bases; nucleotides outside the gene matches: 8. Germline V gene data show CDR1 as SGHTA and CDR2 as FQGNSA. The CDR3 DNA is TGTGCCAGCAGCTTAGCCGTTGCCAGGGGGACCTATGGCTACACCTTC. Translated, it gives CASSLAVARGTYGYTF.

The chain combines TRBV30 with TRBJ2-1; no reliable D call. This CDR3 contains 14 residues. V dropped 3 bases and J dropped 6 bases, with 15 bases sitting between them. Germline V gene lookup returns CDR1 GTSNPN and CDR2 SVGIG (reference sequence). DNA for the CDR3: TGTGCCTGGAGCCTATACTTACCGAGCAATGAGCAGTTCTTC. Translation gives CAWSLYLPSNEQFF.

This clone was seen once. The chain is built from TRBV7-9 and TRBJ1-1; D gene unclear. V gave up 1 base and J gave up 4 bases, with 10 bases separating them. Germline CDR1 SEHNR, CDR2 FQNEAQ (reference sequence). This CDR3 has 14 residues. The CDR3 nucleotides are TGTGCCAGCAGCTTAGGGCCGAGTTTCACTGAAGCTTTCTTT. Protein: CASSLGPSFTEAFF.

This chain uses TRBV6-1 with TRBJ1-1; tentative D call: TRBD1 (5 bases). CDR3 length equals 12 residues. In germline, CDR1 is MNHNS, CDR2 SASEGT. The V gene lost 3 bases and the J gene lost 11 bases, with 13 bases spanning the gap. In DNA form, the CDR3 reads TGTGCCAGCAGTGAGGGGGGGAGGGTCGCTTTCTTT. Translation: CASSEGGRVAFF.

The chain combines TRBV5-6 with TRBJ1-2; D is possibly TRBD1 (5 bases). Germline V gives CDR1 SGHDT, CDR2 YYEEEE. This CDR3 comprises 14 residues. With 1 base removed from V and 3 bases from J, the gap between germline ends came to 10 bases. CDR3 loop: CASSLSGTDYGYTF. The CDR3 DNA is TGTGCCAGCAGCTTGAGCGGGACGGACTATGGCTACACCTTC.

The chain is built from TRBV6-6 and TRBJ2-6; a possible D gene is TRBD1 (6 bases). Germline assignment: CDR1 MNHNY and CDR2 SVGAGI (reference sequence). The CDR3 covers 17 residues. V shed 5 bases and J shed 0 bases, with 14 bases lying between them. The CDR3: CASSQSTGLSGANVLTF. DNA of the CDR3: TGTGCCAGCAGTCAATCGACAGGCCTCTCTGGGGCCAACGTCCTGACTTTC.

This clone occurred once. The gene calls are TRBV9 and TRBJ2-2; the match to TRBD2 covers 13 bases. Per germline, CDR1 SGDLS and CDR2 YYNGEE. Unmatched junction bases numbered 8, after V lost 3 bases and J lost 3 bases. This CDR3 spans 18 amino acids. CDR3 sequence: CASSAFPGTSGDTGELFF. The CDR3 DNA reads as TGTGCCAGCAGCGCCTTTCCCGGGACTAGCGGGGACACCGGGGAGCTGTTTTTT.

The chain carries TRBV7-2 and TRBJ1-5; D not certain. The CDR3 sequence is 13 residues long. CDR1 is SGHTA, CDR2 FQGNSA, per germline. V dropped 2 bases and J dropped 5 bases, with 7 bases sitting between them. CDR3 protein: CASSLYLHQPQHF. CDR3 nucleotide sequence: TGTGCCAGCAGCTTATATCTGCATCAGCCCCAGCATTTT.

The J gene is TRBJ1-2, the V gene TRBV19; D ambiguous. The CDR3 extends over 15 amino acids. Trimming stripped 3 bases from V and 4 bases from J, with 15 bases between. The germline V gene has CDR1 LNHDA and CDR2 SQIVND (reference sequence). As DNA, the CDR3 is TGTGCCAGTAGTATTAAGAGGGCGCGAGGCTATGGCTACACCTTC. It codes for CASSIKRARGYGYTF.

V gene TRBV6-6 combines with J gene TRBJ2-1; 8 bases agree with TRBD2. J gave up 10 bases and V 10 bases, and 21 bases lay outside the gene matches. The CDR3 covers 16 residues. Germline lookup yields CDR1 MNHNY and CDR2 SVGAGI (reference sequence). The CDR3 DNA reads as TGTGCCACCACGGGGGGTAGCGGGATTCGGGGAACGGAGCAGTTCTTC. Translation: CATTGGSGIRGTEQFF.

The chain joins TRBV29-1 to TRBJ1-1; D gene ambiguous. Trimming cost V 3 bases and J 4 bases, with 6 bases left between them. From germline, CDR1 is SQVTM and CDR2 ANQGSEA. This CDR3 contains 11 residues. CDR3 sequence reads: CSVEAATEAFF. In nucleotides, the CDR3 is TGCAGCGTTGAGGCCGCCACTGAAGCTTTCTTT.

The V call is TRBV28, the J call TRBJ1-4, with 7 nucleotides matching TRBD1. Per germline, CDR1 MDHEN and CDR2 SYDVKM. The length of the CDR3 is 14 residues. V was clipped by 5 bases and J by 4 bases; unmatched bases: 4. The CDR3 reads CASSTGANNEKLFF. The CDR3 region has the DNA TGTGCCAGCAGTACAGGGGCAAATAATGAAAAACTGTTTTTT.